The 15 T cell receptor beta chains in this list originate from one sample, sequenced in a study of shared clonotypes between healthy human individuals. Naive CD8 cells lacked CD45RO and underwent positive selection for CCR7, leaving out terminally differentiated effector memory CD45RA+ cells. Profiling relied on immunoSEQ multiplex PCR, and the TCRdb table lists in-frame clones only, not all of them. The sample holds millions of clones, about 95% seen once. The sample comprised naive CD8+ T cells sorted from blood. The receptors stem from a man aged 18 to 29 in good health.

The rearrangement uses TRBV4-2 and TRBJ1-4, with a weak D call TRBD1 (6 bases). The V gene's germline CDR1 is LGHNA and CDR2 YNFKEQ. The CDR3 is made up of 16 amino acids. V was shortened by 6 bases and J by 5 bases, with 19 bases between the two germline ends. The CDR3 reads CASSQTVGGENEKLFF. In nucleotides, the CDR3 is TGTGCCAGCAGTCAAACAGTAGGGGGGGAGAATGAAAAACTGTTTTTT.

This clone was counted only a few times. DNA for the CDR3: TGTGCCAGTAGTAACTTCTACGAGCAGTACTTC. Its translation: CASSNFYEQYF. V usage is TRBV19 and J usage is TRBJ2-7; unclear D gene. Deletions cut 4 bases from V and 3 bases from J, with 4 bases between. This CDR3 is 11 amino acids long. Germline loops: CDR1 LNHDA, CDR2 SQIVND (reference sequence).

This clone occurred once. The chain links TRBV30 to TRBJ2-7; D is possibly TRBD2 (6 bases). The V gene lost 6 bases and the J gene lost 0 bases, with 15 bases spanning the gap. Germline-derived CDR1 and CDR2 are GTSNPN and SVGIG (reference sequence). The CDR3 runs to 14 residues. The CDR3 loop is CACGGWVSSYEQYF. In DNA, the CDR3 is TGTGCCTGTGGAGGGTGGGTTAGCTCCTACGAGCAGTACTTC.

The CDR3 region has the DNA TGTGCCAGCACTTCGTGGGCGGGTTACGAGCAGTACTTC. Translation gives CASTSWAGYEQYF. The genes are TRBV25-1 and TRBJ2-7; D perhaps matches TRBD2 (5 bases). The germline V and J ends were trimmed by 7 bases and 4 bases, with 14 bases remaining between them. The CDR3 has 13 residues. The V gene's germline CDR1 is MGHDK and CDR2 SYGVNS.

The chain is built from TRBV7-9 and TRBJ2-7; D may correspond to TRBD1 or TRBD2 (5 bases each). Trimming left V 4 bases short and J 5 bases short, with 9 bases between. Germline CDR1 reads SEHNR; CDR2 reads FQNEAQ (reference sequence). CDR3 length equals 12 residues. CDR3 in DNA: TGTGCCAGCAGCTGGGGGACCCACGAGCAGTACTTC. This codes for CASSWGTHEQYF.

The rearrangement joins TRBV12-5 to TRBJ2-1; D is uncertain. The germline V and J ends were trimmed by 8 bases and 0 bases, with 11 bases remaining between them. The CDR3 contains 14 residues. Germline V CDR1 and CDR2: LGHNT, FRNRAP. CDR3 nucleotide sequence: TGTGCTAGTACACCCTCCGTCTCCTACAATGAGCAGTTCTTC. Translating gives CASTPSVSYNEQFF.

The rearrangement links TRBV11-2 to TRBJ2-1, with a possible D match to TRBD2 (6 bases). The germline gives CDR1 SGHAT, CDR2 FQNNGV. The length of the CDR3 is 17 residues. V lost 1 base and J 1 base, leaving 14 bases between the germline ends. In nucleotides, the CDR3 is TGTGCCAGCAGCTTAGCTGGAGGGTCGCCATCCTACAATGAGCAGTTCTTC. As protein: CASSLAGGSPSYNEQFF.

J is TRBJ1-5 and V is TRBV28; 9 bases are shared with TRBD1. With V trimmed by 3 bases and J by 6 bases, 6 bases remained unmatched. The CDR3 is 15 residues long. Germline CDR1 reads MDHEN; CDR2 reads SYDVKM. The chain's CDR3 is CASSFRTGVSQPQHF. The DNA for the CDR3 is TGTGCCAGCAGTTTTCGGACAGGGGTATCTCAGCCCCAGCATTTT.

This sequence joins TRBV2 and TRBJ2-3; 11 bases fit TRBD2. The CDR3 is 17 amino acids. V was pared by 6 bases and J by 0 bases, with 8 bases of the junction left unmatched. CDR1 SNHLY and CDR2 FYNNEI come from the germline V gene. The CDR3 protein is CASSSTIAGGSTDTQYF. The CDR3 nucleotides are TGTGCCAGCAGCTCTACTATAGCGGGAGGGAGCACAGATACGCAGTATTTT. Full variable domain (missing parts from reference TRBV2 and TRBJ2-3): EPEVTQTPSHQVTQMGQEVILRCVPISNHLYFYWYRQILGQKVEFLVSFYNNEISEKSEIFDDQFSVERPDGSNFTLKIRSTKLEDSAMYFCASSSTIAGGSTDTQYFGPGTRLTVL.

The CDR3 loop reads CASSQGQENYGYTF. The CDR3 region has the DNA TGCGCCAGCAGCCAAGGACAGGAAAACTATGGCTACACCTTC. This sequence joins TRBV4-3 and TRBJ1-2; maybe TRBD1 (6 bases). Trimming took 1 base from V and 2 from J, leaving 8 bases between them. CDR3 length: 14 amino acids. Germline CDR1 is LGHNA and CDR2 is YSLEER.

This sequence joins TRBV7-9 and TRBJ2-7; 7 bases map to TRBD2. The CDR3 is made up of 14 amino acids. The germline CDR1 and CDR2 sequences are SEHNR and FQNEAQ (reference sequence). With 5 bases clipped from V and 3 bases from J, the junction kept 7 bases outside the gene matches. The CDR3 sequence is CASSPPAGIYEQYF. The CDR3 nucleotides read TGTGCCAGCAGCCCCCCAGCGGGGATCTACGAGCAGTACTTC. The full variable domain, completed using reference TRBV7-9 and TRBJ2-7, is DTGVSQNPRHKITKRGQNVTFRCDPISEHNRLYWYRQTLGQGPEFLTYFQNEAQLEKSRLLSDRFSAERPKGSFSTLEIQRTEQGDSAMYLCASSPPAGIYEQYFGPGTRLTVT.

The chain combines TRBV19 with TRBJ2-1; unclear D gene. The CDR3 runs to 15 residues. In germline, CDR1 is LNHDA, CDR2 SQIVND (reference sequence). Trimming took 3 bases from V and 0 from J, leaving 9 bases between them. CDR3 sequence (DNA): TGTGCCAGTAGTATTACCTTTTACTCCTACAATGAGCAGTTCTTC. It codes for CASSITFYSYNEQFF.

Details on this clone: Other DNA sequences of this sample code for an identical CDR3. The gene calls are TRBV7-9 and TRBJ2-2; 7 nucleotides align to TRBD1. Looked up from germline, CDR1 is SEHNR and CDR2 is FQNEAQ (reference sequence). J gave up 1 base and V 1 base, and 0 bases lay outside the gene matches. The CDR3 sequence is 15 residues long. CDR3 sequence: CASSLGTGNTGELFF. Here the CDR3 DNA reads TGTGCCAGCAGCTTAGGGACAGGGAACACCGGGGAGCTGTTTTTT.

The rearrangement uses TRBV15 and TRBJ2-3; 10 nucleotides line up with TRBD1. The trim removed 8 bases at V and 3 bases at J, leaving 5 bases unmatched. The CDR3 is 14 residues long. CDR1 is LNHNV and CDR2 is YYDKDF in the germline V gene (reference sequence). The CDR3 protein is CATSWTGGTDTQYF. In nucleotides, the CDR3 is TGTGCCACCTCTTGGACAGGGGGAACAGATACGCAGTATTTT.

The CDR3 loop reads CASSFPDSSGNTIYF. CDR3 sequence (DNA): TGTGCCAGCAGTTTCCCGGACTCCTCTGGAAACACCATATATTTT. The gene calls are TRBV28 and TRBJ1-3; D unresolved. The V gene's germline CDR1 is MDHEN and CDR2 SYDVKM. The CDR3 totals 15 residues. V lost 3 bases to trimming and J lost 0 bases, with 9 bases between them.